Below are 23 T cell receptor beta chains sequenced from a single sample in a study of CD8 T cells in Susac syndrome. With random hexamers, roughly 0.5 to 1 ug RNA was reverse transcribed. TCRdb reanalysed the immunoSEQ multiplex PCR reads using MiXCR and keeps one entry per CDR3 protein. This sample has some 200,000 distinct CDR3 sequences; almost 96% occur once, and the top ten carry 0.098%. What was sequenced was CD4+ T cells from PBMCs. The receptors stem from a human donor with Susac syndrome.

CDR3 residues: CASSVRQGVQPQHF. CDR3 coding DNA: TGCGCCAGCAGCGTTAGACAGGGAGTTCAGCCCCAGCATTTT. The V gene is TRBV5-1, the J gene TRBJ1-5, with 7 positions matching TRBD1. This CDR3 is 14 amino acids long. Germline CDR1 and CDR2: SGHRS and YFSETQ. Trimming took 4 bases from V and 6 from J; bases not matched to a gene: 7. Drawing the rest from reference TRBV5-1 and TRBJ1-5, the complete variable domain is KAGVTQTPRYLIKTRGQQVTLSCSPISGHRSVSWYQQTPGQGLQFLFEYFSETQRNKGNFPGRFSGRQFSNSRSEMNVSTLELGDSALYLCASSVRQGVQPQHFGDGTRLSIL.

The chain couples TRBV20-1 to TRBJ1-3; no reliable D call. The V end was cut by 6 bases, the J end by 10 bases, with 16 bases between. From germline, CDR1 is DFQATT and CDR2 SNEGSKA (reference sequence). This CDR3 region has 12 residues. This chain's CDR3 is CSARHGERTIYF. CDR3 sequence (DNA): TGCAGTGCCCGGCACGGAGAAAGGACCATATATTTT.

The chain links TRBV4-1 to TRBJ2-4; D is unresolved. The CDR3 length is 17 residues. CDR1 is MGHRA, CDR2 YSYEKL, per germline. V lost 1 base, J lost 1 base, and 14 bases lay in between. CDR3: CASSQGPPPNAKNIQYF. The CDR3 bases are TGCGCCAGCAGCCAAGGTCCGCCCCCCAATGCCAAAAACATTCAGTACTTC.

The CDR3, as DNA: TGTGCCAGCAGCCTCGATCCCCGGGCCAAAAACATTCAGTACTTC. This encodes CASSLDPRAKNIQYF. This rearrangement joins TRBV12-3 or TRBV12-4 to TRBJ2-4; no definite D call. Deletions cut 6 bases from V and 1 base from J, with 13 bases between. The CDR3 has 15 amino acids.

The sample holds one count of this clonotype. The V gene is TRBV20-1, the J gene TRBJ2-5; TRBD1 matches 7 bases. V lost 4 bases, J lost 5 bases, and 4 bases stayed unmatched. The CDR3 consists of 12 residues. Per germline, CDR1 DFQATT and CDR2 SNEGSKA (reference sequence). The CDR3 bases are TGCAGTGCTAACGACAGGGTTGAGACCCAGTACTTC. This translates into CSANDRVETQYF.

The chain is built from TRBV20-1 and TRBJ1-5; no firm D call. The CDR3 length is 14 residues. V gave up 7 bases and J gave up 0 bases, with 13 bases separating them. The V gene's germline CDR1 is DFQATT and CDR2 SNEGSKA (reference sequence). The CDR3: CSVSPYSSNQPQHF. Written as DNA, the CDR3 is TGCAGTGTCAGCCCGTACAGTAGCAATCAGCCCCAGCATTTT.

This clonotype was counted once. V is TRBV18 and J is TRBJ2-4; D is possibly TRBD2 (6 bases). V lost 3 bases to trimming and J lost 3 bases, with 15 bases between them. The CDR3 runs 16 residues. Per the germline V gene, CDR1 is KGHSH and CDR2 is LQKENI. The CDR3 loop reads CASSPAGGGGKNIQYF. In nucleotides, the CDR3 is TGTGCCAGCTCACCGGCCGGGGGAGGCGGCAAAAACATTCAGTACTTC.

V is TRBV6-5 and J is TRBJ1-3, with D hard to call. Per the germline V gene, CDR1 is MNHEY and CDR2 is SVGAGI. There are 14 residues in the CDR3. V was clipped by 0 bases and J by 5 bases, with 8 bases between them. The CDR3 DNA reads as TGTGCCAGCAGTTACTCGTTGGGAAGAAACACCATATATTTT. Its translation: CASSYSLGRNTIYF.

The genes are TRBV7-9 and TRBJ1-2; D remains ambiguous. Trimming pared 7 bases from V and 3 bases from J, leaving 12 bases between. Germline V gene sequence: CDR1 SEHNR, CDR2 FQNEAQ (reference sequence). This CDR3 has 13 residues. DNA for the CDR3: TGTGCCAGCAACCGCCCCCAGGACTATGGCTACACCTTC. Translated, it gives CASNRPQDYGYTF.

This chain joins TRBV20-1 and TRBJ2-2; the match to TRBD1 covers 8 bases. CDR1 and CDR2 (germline): DFQATT, SNEGSKA (reference sequence). J lost 4 bases, V lost 6 bases, and 7 bases had no gene match. CDR3 length: 14 residues. CDR3 loop: CSAHAGGVTGELFF. DNA of the CDR3: TGCAGTGCACATGCAGGGGGCGTCACCGGGGAGCTGTTTTTT.

V usage is TRBV2 and J usage is TRBJ1-2; possible D gene TRBD1, 5 bases. Germline V gene sequence: CDR1 SNHLY, CDR2 FYNNEI. V lost 7 bases and J lost 4, with 19 bases in between. This CDR3 has 15 residues. The CDR3 coding sequence is TGTGCCAGCACCCTCCCGGCAGGGCCCGTCTATGGCTACACCTTC. This sequence encodes CASTLPAGPVYGYTF.

This clonotype was detected only a few times. J is TRBJ1-6 and V is TRBV27, with D unclear. Trimming left V 5 bases short and J 10 bases short, with 12 bases between. The germline gives CDR1 MNHEY, CDR2 SMNVEV (reference sequence). This CDR3 spans 13 amino acids. The CDR3 region has the DNA TGTGCCAGCAGTCCATACTCAGACTCACCCCTCCACTTT. Translating gives CASSPYSDSPLHF.

The chain employs TRBV6-5 and TRBJ2-7; 8 bases are a match to TRBD1. V trimming: 5 bases; J trimming: 3 bases; junction bases outside the gene matches: 6. From germline, CDR1 is MNHEY and CDR2 SVGAGI. This CDR3 contains 14 residues. The chain's CDR3 is CASSTRDRLYEQYF. CDR3 nucleotide sequence: TGTGCCAGCAGTACCCGGGACAGGCTCTACGAGCAGTACTTC.

The rearrangement joins TRBV29-1 to TRBJ1-2, with 11 bases that match TRBD1. The CDR3 is 15 residues long. In germline, CDR1 is SQVTM, CDR2 ANQGSEA. The J segment lost 4 bases and the V segment lost 1 base, leaving 5 bases of the junction unmatched. Written as DNA, the CDR3 is TGCAGCGTTGAAGGGACAGGGGGCGCGCTCTATGGCTACACCTTC. This gives the protein CSVEGTGGALYGYTF.

This chain uses TRBV9 with TRBJ1-1; a weak D match, TRBD1 (5 bases). This CDR3 is 12 amino acids long. Germline V gene sequence: CDR1 SGDLS, CDR2 YYNGEE. Trimming pared 5 bases from V and 6 bases from J, leaving 11 bases between. The CDR3 reads CASSGRGSEAFF. CDR3 nucleotides: TGTGCCAGCAGTGGTCGGGGCTCTGAAGCTTTCTTT.

CDR3 in DNA: TGCGCCAGCAGCCTGCAGACTAGTATGAGGTACAATGAGCAGTTCTTC. This encodes CASSLQTSMRYNEQFF. The chain carries TRBV5-1 and TRBJ2-1; D might be TRBD2 (6 bases). The V end was cut by 4 bases, the J end by 4 bases, with 18 bases between. The CDR3 runs to 16 residues. Germline lookup yields CDR1 SGHRS and CDR2 YFSETQ.

The chain joins TRBV30 to TRBJ2-6, with 7 bases aligning to TRBD1. The V segment lost 4 bases and the J segment 2 bases; nucleotides outside the gene matches: 5. The CDR3 consists of 15 residues. Germline V gene data show CDR1 as GTSNPN and CDR2 as SVGIG (reference sequence). The CDR3 sequence is CAWNRGSAGANVLTF. The CDR3 DNA follows: TGTGCCTGGAACAGGGGAAGCGCTGGGGCCAACGTCCTGACTTTC.

The chain joins TRBV4-2 to TRBJ2-1; TRBD2 matches 9 bases. There are 16 residues in the CDR3. The V gene end was trimmed by 5 bases and the J gene end by 6 bases; junction bases not matched to a gene: 11. Germline V gene data show CDR1 as LGHNA and CDR2 as YNFKEQ. The CDR3 here is CASSFSGGSGGNEQFF. For the CDR3, the DNA is TGTGCCAGCAGCTTTAGCGGGGGTTCTGGCGGCAATGAGCAGTTCTTC.

This chain links TRBV27 with TRBJ1-2; D might be TRBD1 (5 bases). This CDR3 comprises 13 residues. Trimming took 4 bases from V and 8 from J, leaving 14 bases between them. Germline CDR1 MNHEY, CDR2 SMNVEV (reference sequence). This chain's CDR3 is CASSWGPPGGYTF. The DNA for the CDR3 is TGTGCCAGCAGTTGGGGCCCGCCGGGAGGCTACACCTTC.

The V and J genes are TRBV12-5 and TRBJ2-1; D not resolved. There are 14 residues in the CDR3. From germline, CDR1 is LGHNT and CDR2 FRNRAP. V lost 8 bases, J lost 3 bases, and 14 bases lay in between. CDR3 in amino acids: CASLENVIYNEQFF. Here the CDR3 DNA reads TGTGCTAGTCTGGAGAACGTGATCTACAATGAGCAGTTCTTC.

The genes are TRBV30 and TRBJ2-5, with 7 positions matching TRBD1. The CDR3 is made up of 16 amino acids. The trim removed 5 bases at V and 5 bases at J, leaving 17 bases unmatched. CDR1 is GTSNPN and CDR2 is SVGIG in the germline V gene (reference sequence). CDR3 in DNA: TGTGCCTGGGGGTTTGGGGTCAGGGGGATGGGTGAGACCCAGTACTTC. Amino acids: CAWGFGVRGMGETQYF.

The chain has TRBV20-1 and TRBJ2-7; weak D call: TRBD1 (5 bases). The CDR3 is 14 amino acids. Trimming stripped 1 base from V and 5 bases from J, with 15 bases between. Germline assignment: CDR1 DFQATT and CDR2 SNEGSKA (reference sequence). The CDR3: CSARVYRIFNEQYF. For the CDR3, the DNA is TGCAGTGCTAGAGTTTACAGGATATTCAACGAGCAGTACTTC.

The V call is TRBV5-1, the J call TRBJ2-1, with D possibly called TRBD1 or TRBD2 (6 bases each). Germline V CDR1 and CDR2: SGHRS, YFSETQ. The ends were cut back, 6 bases at V and 8 bases at J, with 15 bases in the middle. The CDR3 extends over 13 amino acids. The DNA of the CDR3 is TGCGCCAGCAAGCTAAGGGGGGCCGATGAGCAGTTCTTC. Encoded protein: CASKLRGADEQFF.